This TCR beta chain appears in the sequencing data of a study of sequential checkpoint blockade in melanoma. This sample's treatment: randomized to nivolumab then ipilimumab (arm A) or the reverse (arm B). Patients had received no earlier DNA-damaging chemotherapy. PBMC sorting kept live CD3+CD8+ cells without CD19 or CD56. The data were produced by immunoSEQ multiplex PCR, yet TCRdb's version contains in-frame clones alone and is incomplete. This table has under 20,000 clones, roughly 80% appearing once. V shed 7 bases and J 0 bases; nucleotides not matched to a gene: 10. Germline loops: CDR1 SNHLY, CDR2 FYNNEI. The CDR3 contains 18 residues.

The origin of this receptor is a human donor with melanoma. The chain uses TRBV2 and TRBJ2-1; 12 bases line up with TRBD1. Specimen: CD8+ T cells sorted from blood (inferred from file names), collected from a patient given nivolumab and ipilimumab in sequence. The CDR3 is CASIPGQGASSSYNEQFF. CDR3 in DNA: TGTGCCAGCATCCCGGGACAGGGGGCTTCGAGCTCCTACAATGAGCAGTTCTTC.